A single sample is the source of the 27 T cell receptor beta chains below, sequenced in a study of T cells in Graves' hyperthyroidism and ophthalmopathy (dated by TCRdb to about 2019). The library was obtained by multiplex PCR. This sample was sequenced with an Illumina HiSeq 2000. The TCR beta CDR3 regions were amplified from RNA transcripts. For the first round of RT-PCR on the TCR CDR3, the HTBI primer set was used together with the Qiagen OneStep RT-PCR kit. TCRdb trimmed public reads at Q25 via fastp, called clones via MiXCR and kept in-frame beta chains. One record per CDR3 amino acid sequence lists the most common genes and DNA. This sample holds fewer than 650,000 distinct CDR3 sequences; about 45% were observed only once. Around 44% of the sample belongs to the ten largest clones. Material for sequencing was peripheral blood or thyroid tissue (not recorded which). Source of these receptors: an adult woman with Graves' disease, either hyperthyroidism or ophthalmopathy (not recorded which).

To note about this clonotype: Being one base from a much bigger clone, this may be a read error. In nucleotides, the CDR3 is TGCAGTGCTAGAGTACAGGGCAAAGGGACCCAGTACTTC. It yields the protein CSARVQGKGTQYF. The chain carries TRBV20-1 and TRBJ2-5, with D perhaps TRBD1 (6 bases). Germline V gene sequence: CDR1 DFQATT, CDR2 SNEGSKA (reference sequence). Deletions cut 1 base from V and 7 bases from J, with 13 bases between. CDR3 length equals 13 residues.

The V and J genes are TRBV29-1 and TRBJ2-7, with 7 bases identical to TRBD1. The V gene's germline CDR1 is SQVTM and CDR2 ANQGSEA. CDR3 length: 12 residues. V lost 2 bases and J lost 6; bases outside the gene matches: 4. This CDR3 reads CSVEKGAGEQYF. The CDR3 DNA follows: TGCAGCGTTGAAAAGGGGGCGGGCGAGCAGTACTTC.

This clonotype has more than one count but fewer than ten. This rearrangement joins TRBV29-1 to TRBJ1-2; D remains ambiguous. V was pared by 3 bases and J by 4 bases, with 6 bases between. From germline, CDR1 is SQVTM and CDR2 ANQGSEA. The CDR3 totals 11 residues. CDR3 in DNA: TGCAGCGTTGACCCCAGCTATGGCTACACCTTC. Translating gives CSVDPSYGYTF.

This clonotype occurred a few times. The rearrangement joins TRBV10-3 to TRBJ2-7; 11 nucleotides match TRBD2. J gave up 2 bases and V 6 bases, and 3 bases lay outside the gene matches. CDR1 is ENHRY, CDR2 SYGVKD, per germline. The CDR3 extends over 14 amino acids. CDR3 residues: CAIRGTSGTYEQYF. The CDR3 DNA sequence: TGTGCCATCAGGGGGACTAGCGGCACCTACGAGCAGTACTTC.

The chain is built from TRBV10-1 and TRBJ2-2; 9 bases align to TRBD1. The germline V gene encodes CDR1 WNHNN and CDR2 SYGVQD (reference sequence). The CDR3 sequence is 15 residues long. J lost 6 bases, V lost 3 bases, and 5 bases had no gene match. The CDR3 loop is CASSDHGTGPGELFF. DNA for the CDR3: TGCGCCAGCAGTGACCACGGGACAGGGCCCGGGGAGCTGTTTTTT.

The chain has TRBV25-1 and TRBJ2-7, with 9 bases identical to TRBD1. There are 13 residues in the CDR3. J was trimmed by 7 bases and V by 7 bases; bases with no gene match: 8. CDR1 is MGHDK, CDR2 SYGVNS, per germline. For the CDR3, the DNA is TGTGCCAGCATAGCACAGGGGGCAGATGAGCAGTACTTC. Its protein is CASIAQGADEQYF.

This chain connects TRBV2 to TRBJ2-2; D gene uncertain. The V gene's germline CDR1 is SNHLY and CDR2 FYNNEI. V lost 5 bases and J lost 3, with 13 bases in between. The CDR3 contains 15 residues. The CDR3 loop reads CASSQWAADTGELFF. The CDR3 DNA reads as TGTGCCAGCAGTCAATGGGCGGCCGACACCGGGGAGCTGTTTTTT. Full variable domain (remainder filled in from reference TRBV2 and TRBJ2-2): EPEVTQTPSHQVTQMGQEVILRCVPISNHLYFYWYRQILGQKVEFLVSFYNNEISEKSEIFDDQFSVERPDGSNFTLKIRSTKLEDSAMYFCASSQWAADTGELFFGEGSRLTVL.

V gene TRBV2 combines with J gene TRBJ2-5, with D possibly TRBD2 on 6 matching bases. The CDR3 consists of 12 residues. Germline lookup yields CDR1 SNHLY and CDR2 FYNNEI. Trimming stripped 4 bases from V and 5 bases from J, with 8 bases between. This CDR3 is CASSVGRETQYF. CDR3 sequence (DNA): TGTGCCAGCAGTGTTGGGAGGGAGACCCAGTACTTC.

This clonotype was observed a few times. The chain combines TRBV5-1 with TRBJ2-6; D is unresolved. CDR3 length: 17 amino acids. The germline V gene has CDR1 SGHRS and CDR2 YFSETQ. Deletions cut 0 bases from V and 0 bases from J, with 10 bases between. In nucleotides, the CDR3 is TGCGCCAGCAGCTTGGCCAGACGGATCTCTGGGGCCAACGTCCTGACTTTC. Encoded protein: CASSLARRISGANVLTF.

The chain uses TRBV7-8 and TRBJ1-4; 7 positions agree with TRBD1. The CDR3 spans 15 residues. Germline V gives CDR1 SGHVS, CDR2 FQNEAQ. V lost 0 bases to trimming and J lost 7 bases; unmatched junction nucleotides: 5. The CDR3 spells CASSLAEGATEKLFF. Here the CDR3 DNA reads TGTGCCAGCAGCTTAGCGGAGGGGGCTACTGAAAAACTGTTTTTT. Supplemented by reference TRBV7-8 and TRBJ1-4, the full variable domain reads GAGVSQSPRYKVAKRGQDVALRCDPISGHVSLFWYQQALGQGPEFLTYFQNEAQLDKSGLPSDRFFAERPEGSVSTLKIQRTQQEDSAVYLCASSLAEGATEKLFFGSGTQLSVL.

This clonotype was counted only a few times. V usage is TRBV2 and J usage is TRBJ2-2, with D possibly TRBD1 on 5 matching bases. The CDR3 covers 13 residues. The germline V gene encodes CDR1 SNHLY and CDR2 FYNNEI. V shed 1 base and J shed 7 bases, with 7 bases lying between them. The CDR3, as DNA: TGTGCCAGCAGTGAAGGGGGCAACGGGGAGCTGTTTTTT. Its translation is CASSEGGNGELFF.

The CDR3 sequence is CASSLALDPTYEQYF. The CDR3 DNA reads TGTGCCAGCAGCTTAGCGTTAGACCCGACCTACGAGCAGTACTTC. The J gene is TRBJ2-7, the V gene TRBV7-2; the D is unclear. V shed 0 bases and J shed 2 bases, with 11 bases lying between them. Germline lookup yields CDR1 SGHTA and CDR2 FQGNSA. The CDR3 sequence is 15 residues long.

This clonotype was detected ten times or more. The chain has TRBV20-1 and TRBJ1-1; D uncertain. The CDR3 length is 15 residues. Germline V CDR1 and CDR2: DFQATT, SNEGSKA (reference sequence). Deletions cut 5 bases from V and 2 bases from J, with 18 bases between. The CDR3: CSASNGRELNTEAFF. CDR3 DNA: TGCAGTGCTTCGAATGGGCGGGAACTTAACACTGAAGCTTTCTTT.

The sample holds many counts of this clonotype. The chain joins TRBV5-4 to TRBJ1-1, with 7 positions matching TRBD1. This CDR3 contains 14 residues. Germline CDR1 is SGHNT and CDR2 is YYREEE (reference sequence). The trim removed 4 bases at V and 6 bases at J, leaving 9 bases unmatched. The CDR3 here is CASSPGQSSSEAFF. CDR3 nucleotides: TGTGCCAGCAGCCCGGGACAGAGTTCATCTGAAGCTTTCTTT.

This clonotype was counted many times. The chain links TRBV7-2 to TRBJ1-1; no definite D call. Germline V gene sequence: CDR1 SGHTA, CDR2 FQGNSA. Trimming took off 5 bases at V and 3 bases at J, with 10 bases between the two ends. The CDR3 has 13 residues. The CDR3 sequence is CASSPSSDTEAFF. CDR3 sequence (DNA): TGTGCCAGCAGCCCCTCGTCAGACACTGAAGCTTTCTTT.

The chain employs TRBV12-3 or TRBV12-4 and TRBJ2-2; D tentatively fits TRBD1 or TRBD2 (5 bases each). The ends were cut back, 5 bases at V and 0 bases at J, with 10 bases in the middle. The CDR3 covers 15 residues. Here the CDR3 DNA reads TGTGCCAGCAGTCCGGGACGGTCGAACACCGGGGAGCTGTTTTTT. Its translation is CASSPGRSNTGELFF.

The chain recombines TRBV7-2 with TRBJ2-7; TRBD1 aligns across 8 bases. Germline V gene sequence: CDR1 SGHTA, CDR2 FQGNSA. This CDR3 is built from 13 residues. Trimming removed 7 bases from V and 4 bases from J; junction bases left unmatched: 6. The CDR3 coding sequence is TGTGCCAGCAATGAGGGACAGGCTTACGAGCAGTACTTC. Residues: CASNEGQAYEQYF.

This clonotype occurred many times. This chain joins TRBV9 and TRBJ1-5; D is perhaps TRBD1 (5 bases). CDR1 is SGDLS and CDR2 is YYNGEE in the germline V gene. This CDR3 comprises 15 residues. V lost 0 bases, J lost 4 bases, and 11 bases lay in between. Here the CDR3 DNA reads TGTGCCAGCAGCGTAGATGGCAGGGAGAATCAGCCCCAGCATTTT. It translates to CASSVDGRENQPQHF.

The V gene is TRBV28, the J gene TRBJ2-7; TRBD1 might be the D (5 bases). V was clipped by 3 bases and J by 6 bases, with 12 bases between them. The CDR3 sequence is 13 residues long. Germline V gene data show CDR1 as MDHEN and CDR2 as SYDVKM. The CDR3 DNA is TGTGCCAGCAGTTTTGGTAGAACAGGCGAGCAGTACTTC. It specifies CASSFGRTGEQYF.

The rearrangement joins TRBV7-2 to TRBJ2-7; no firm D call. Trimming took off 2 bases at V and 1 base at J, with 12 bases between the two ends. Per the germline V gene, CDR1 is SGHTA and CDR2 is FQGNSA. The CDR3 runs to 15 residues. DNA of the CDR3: TGTGCCAGCAGCTTAAGTGGCTCCAGTTCCTACGAGCAGTACTTC. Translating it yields CASSLSGSSSYEQYF.

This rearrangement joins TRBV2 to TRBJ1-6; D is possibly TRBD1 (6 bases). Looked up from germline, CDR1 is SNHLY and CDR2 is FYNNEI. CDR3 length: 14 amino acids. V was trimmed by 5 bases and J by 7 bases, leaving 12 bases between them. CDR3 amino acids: CASSLTGLNSPLHF. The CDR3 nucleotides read TGTGCCAGCAGTCTGACAGGTTTGAATTCACCCCTCCACTTT.

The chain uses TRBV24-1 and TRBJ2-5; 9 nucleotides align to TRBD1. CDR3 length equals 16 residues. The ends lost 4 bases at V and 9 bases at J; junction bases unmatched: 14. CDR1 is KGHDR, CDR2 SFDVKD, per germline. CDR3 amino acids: CATSDRGQGRNQPQYF. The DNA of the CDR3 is TGTGCCACCAGTGACCGTGGACAGGGGCGCAATCAGCCCCAGTACTTC.

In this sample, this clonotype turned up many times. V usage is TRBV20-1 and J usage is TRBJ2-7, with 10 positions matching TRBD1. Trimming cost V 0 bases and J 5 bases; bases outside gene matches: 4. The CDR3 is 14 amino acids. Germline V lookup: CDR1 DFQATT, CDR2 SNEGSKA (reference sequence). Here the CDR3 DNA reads TGCAGTGCTAGAGATTTGACAGGGGGCAACGAGCAGTACTTC. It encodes CSARDLTGGNEQYF.

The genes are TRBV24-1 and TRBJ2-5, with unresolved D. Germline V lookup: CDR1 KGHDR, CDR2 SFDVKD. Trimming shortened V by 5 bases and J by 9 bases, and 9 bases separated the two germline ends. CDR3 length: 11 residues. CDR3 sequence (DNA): TGTGCCACCAGTGTGTTTCAGCCCCAGTACTTC. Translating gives CATSVFQPQYF.

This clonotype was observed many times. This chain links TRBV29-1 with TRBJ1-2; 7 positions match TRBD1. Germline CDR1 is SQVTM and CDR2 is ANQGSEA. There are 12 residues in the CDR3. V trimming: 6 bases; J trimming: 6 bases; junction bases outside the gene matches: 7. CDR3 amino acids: CSVDTGVNGYTF. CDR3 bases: TGCAGCGTAGATACAGGGGTGAATGGCTACACCTTC.

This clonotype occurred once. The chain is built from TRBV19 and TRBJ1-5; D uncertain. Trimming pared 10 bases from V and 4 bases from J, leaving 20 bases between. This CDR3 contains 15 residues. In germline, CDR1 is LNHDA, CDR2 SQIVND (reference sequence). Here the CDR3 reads CATGNGGSRNQPQHF. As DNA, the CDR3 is TGTGCCACCGGTAACGGAGGCAGCAGAAATCAGCCCCAGCATTTT.

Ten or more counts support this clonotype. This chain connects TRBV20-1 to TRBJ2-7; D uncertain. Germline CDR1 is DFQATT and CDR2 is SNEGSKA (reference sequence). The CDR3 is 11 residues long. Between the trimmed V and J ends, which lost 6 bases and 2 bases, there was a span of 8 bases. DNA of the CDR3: TGCAGTGCCGCGGATACCTACGAGCAGTACTTC. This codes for CSAADTYEQYF.